The source of this T cell receptor beta chain is a study of somatic mutations in cytotoxic T cells in rheumatoid arthritis. Profiled with immunoSEQ multiplex PCR; TCRdb holds only in-frame clones, not every one. The sample includes about 4,400 clones, 80% to 90% of them seen just once. The source of this sequence is a woman aged 70-85 years with rheumatoid arthritis. The sequenced sample was CD8+ T cells sorted from blood.

This CDR3 reads CASCAGTSGDAYEQYF. The CDR3 DNA reads as TGTGCCAGCTGCGCCGGGACTAGCGGGGACGCCTACGAGCAGTACTTC. The genes are TRBV7-2 and TRBJ2-7; 13 positions agree with TRBD2. Germline-derived CDR1 and CDR2 are SGHTA and FQGNSA. The length of the CDR3 is 16 residues. The trim removed 8 bases at V and 2 bases at J, leaving 9 bases unmatched.